The 9 T cell receptor beta chains in this list originate from one sample, sequenced in a study of PD-L1 blockade in urothelial cancer. Here immunoSEQ multiplex PCR was the method, and the copy in TCRdb shows in-frame clones only, minus some. The sample shows approximately 100,000 clones, 91% of them seen only once. The specimen comprised PBMCs, sampled around atezolizumab (anti-PD-L1) treatment. The receptors were sampled from a woman of 80 years or more with urothelial cancer.

V is TRBV2 and J is TRBJ2-3; possibly TRBD2 for D (5 bases). The germline CDR1 and CDR2 sequences are SNHLY and FYNNEI. Deletions cut 5 bases from V and 8 bases from J, with 11 bases between. This CDR3 comprises 12 residues. The DNA of the CDR3 is TGTGCCAGCAGTAAGGCGGGTGGTACGCAGTATTTT. Translating gives CASSKAGGTQYF. Supplemented by reference TRBV2 and TRBJ2-3, the full variable domain reads EPEVTQTPSHQVTQMGQEVILRCVPISNHLYFYWYRQILGQKVEFLVSFYNNEISEKSEIFDDQFSVERPDGSNFTLKIRSTKLEDSAMYFCASSKAGGTQYFGPGTRLTVL.

The rearrangement links TRBV5-1 to TRBJ2-3; 7 bases line up with TRBD2. The germline V gene encodes CDR1 SGHRS and CDR2 YFSETQ. J was trimmed by 1 base and V by 3 bases; bases with no gene match: 11. This CDR3 is 17 amino acids long. The CDR3 DNA reads TGCGCCAGCAGCTGGTCCCCAGGTGGGGGGGGCACAGATACGCAGTATTTT. The encoded protein is CASSWSPGGGGTDTQYF.

The chain uses TRBV7-3 and TRBJ2-1, with TRBD2 matching over 9 bases. J lost 6 bases, V lost 4 bases, and 13 bases had no gene match. Germline V gives CDR1 SGHTA, CDR2 FQGTGA. The CDR3 consists of 17 residues. The CDR3 is CASSSRAGTSPGNEQFF. The CDR3, as DNA: TGTGCCAGCAGCTCACGCGCTGGGACTAGCCCGGGCAATGAGCAGTTCTTC.

J is TRBJ2-7 and V is TRBV19, with 10 bases identical to TRBD2. The CDR3 runs to 13 residues. After removal of 8 bases from V and 7 bases from J, the junction contained 8 bases not matched to a gene. Germline V gene data show CDR1 as LNHDA and CDR2 as SQIVND (reference sequence). CDR3 sequence (DNA): TGTGCCAGTGCGCTAGCGGGAGTTTATGAGCAGTACTTC. Translated, it gives CASALAGVYEQYF.

The chain links TRBV28 to TRBJ1-2, with a tentative D call TRBD1 (6 bases). The germline CDR1 and CDR2 sequences are MDHEN and SYDVKM. CDR3 size: 15 residues. Deletions cut 6 bases from V and 6 bases from J, with 20 bases between. The CDR3 loop is CASRTPTGTGDGYTF. CDR3 nucleotide sequence: TGTGCCAGCAGAACACCGACAGGTACGGGTGATGGCTACACCTTC.

The chain links TRBV2 to TRBJ1-3; TRBD1 matches 7 bases. Trimming cost V 6 bases and J 7 bases; bases outside gene matches: 3. This CDR3 spans 12 amino acids. Germline V gene lookup returns CDR1 SNHLY and CDR2 FYNNEI. DNA for the CDR3: TGTGCCAGCAGCGAGGACAGGAACACCATATATTTT. Residues: CASSEDRNTIYF.

The chain has TRBV29-1 and TRBJ2-2; TRBD1 agrees at 7 bases. Trimming removed 6 bases from V and 3 bases from J; junction bases left unmatched: 7. This CDR3 has 14 residues. Germline values: CDR1 SQVTM, CDR2 ANQGSEA. CDR3 protein: CSVDYRGDTGELFF. Here the CDR3 DNA reads TGCAGCGTGGATTACAGGGGTGACACCGGGGAGCTGTTTTTT.

The J gene is TRBJ1-2, the V gene TRBV5-1; D gene uncertain. There are 13 residues in the CDR3. V shed 2 bases and J shed 7 bases, with 12 bases lying between them. Per the germline V gene, CDR1 is SGHRS and CDR2 is YFSETQ. The CDR3: CASSLNPVTGYTF. In DNA, the CDR3 is TGCGCCAGCAGCTTAAACCCAGTCACTGGCTACACCTTC.

The chain carries TRBV25-1 and TRBJ1-1; tentatively, D is TRBD1 (5 bases). The CDR3 is made up of 16 amino acids. CDR1 MGHDK and CDR2 SYGVNS come from the germline V gene. V was shortened by 4 bases and J by 4 bases, with 19 bases between the two germline ends. The CDR3: CASSVSAGGVGTEAFF. The DNA for the CDR3 is TGTGCCAGCAGTGTATCGGCAGGAGGGGTGGGCACTGAAGCTTTCTTT.